Below are 26 T cell receptor beta chains sequenced from a single sample in a study of CD8 T cells in ankylosing spondylitis. General observations from the study: Seven or eight highly homologous variants formed a TCR beta motif that appeared characteristic of ankylosing spondylitis blood.

TCRdb re-called the 5' RACE reads with MiXCR, one entry per CDR3 protein. The repertoire includes under 450,000 distinct CDR3 sequences, approximately 17% of them detected once, and 0.85% to 1.3% sits in the top ten. These TCRs are of unknown antigen specificity. The sequencing sample was made of blood, either unsorted or a sorted T cell fraction (not recorded which). These receptors came from a male donor with ankylosing spondylitis.

CDR3 DNA: TGTGCCAGCAGCCAGCAAAGTACCAAAAACATTCAGTACTTC. It translates to CASSQQSTKNIQYF. J is TRBJ2-4 and V is TRBV3-1; D ambiguous. Germline-derived CDR1 and CDR2 are LGHDT and YNNKEL (reference sequence). Trimming stripped 3 bases from V and 2 bases from J, with 8 bases between. The CDR3 is 14 amino acids.

This clonotype appeared many times. The CDR3 bases are TGTGCCAGCAGCCTAACCAGAGGCTTTGAAGCTTTCTTT. Encoded protein: CASSLTRGFEAFF. V gene TRBV7-2 combines with J gene TRBJ1-1; no definite D call. Germline CDR1 reads SGHTA; CDR2 reads FQGNSA. V lost 5 bases and J 7 bases, leaving 14 bases between the germline ends. The CDR3 is 13 amino acids.

This clonotype turned up a few times. The rearrangement uses TRBV10-3 and TRBJ2-5, with 14 bases aligning to TRBD2. Germline lookup yields CDR1 ENHRY and CDR2 SYGVKD. The CDR3 covers 16 residues. Losses at the gene ends were 5 bases for V and 2 bases for J; bases not matched to a gene: 4. CDR3 sequence reads: CAISPGLAGGQETQYF. The CDR3, as DNA: TGTGCCATCAGTCCAGGACTAGCGGGGGGACAAGAGACCCAGTACTTC.

In this sample, this clonotype turned up a few times. The chain combines TRBV6-1 with TRBJ2-7; D possibly corresponds to TRBD1 (6 bases). CDR1 is MNHNS, CDR2 SASEGT, per germline. The CDR3 runs 14 residues. The V end was cut by 7 bases, the J end by 2 bases, with 15 bases between. This CDR3 reads CASNPGHGPYEQYF. DNA of the CDR3: TGTGCCAGCAATCCGGGACACGGACCCTACGAGCAGTACTTC.

The chain's CDR3 is CSAILGAGARNEKLFF. CDR3 DNA sequence: TGCAGTGCTATTTTGGGGGCCGGGGCCCGTAATGAAAAACTGTTTTTT. The chain joins TRBV20-1 to TRBJ1-4; D is possibly TRBD1 (6 bases). Looked up from germline, CDR1 is DFQATT and CDR2 is SNEGSKA (reference sequence). This CDR3 comprises 16 residues. Trimming removed 4 bases from V and 4 bases from J, with 19 bases in between.

This clonotype was seen only a few times. The chain recombines TRBV4-1 with TRBJ1-1, with TRBD1 as a possible D gene (6 bases). Germline V gene sequence: CDR1 MGHRA, CDR2 YSYEKL. The CDR3 totals 15 residues. Deletions cut 0 bases from V and 5 bases from J, with 13 bases between. CDR3 sequence (DNA): TGCGCCAGCAGCCAAGACAGGGGAGAAGGAACTGAAGCTTTCTTT. This sequence encodes CASSQDRGEGTEAFF.

The chain employs TRBV3-1 and TRBJ2-4; 11 nucleotides agree with TRBD2. The CDR3 covers 21 residues. Germline lookup yields CDR1 LGHDT and CDR2 YNNKEL (reference sequence). J gave up 0 bases and V 0 bases, and 13 bases lay outside the gene matches. The CDR3 region has the DNA TGTGCCAGCAGCCAAGATAACACGGGACTAGCGGAACGTGGAGCCAAAAACATTCAGTACTTC. Its protein is CASSQDNTGLAERGAKNIQYF.

The rearrangement joins TRBV6-1 to TRBJ1-1, with D possibly matching TRBD1 (5 bases). Trimming took 8 bases from V and 4 from J, leaving 20 bases between them. Germline CDR1 MNHNS, CDR2 SASEGT. The CDR3 has 15 amino acids. In DNA form, the CDR3 reads TGTGCCAGCTCCGTCACGTCGGGGCGTTTCACTGAAGCTTTCTTT. It translates to CASSVTSGRFTEAFF.

The J gene is TRBJ2-7, the V gene TRBV3-1; tentative D call: TRBD1 (6 bases). This CDR3 has 15 amino acids. Germline V gives CDR1 LGHDT, CDR2 YNNKEL (reference sequence). V dropped 1 base and J dropped 0 bases, with 10 bases sitting between them. The CDR3 DNA reads TGTGCCAGCAGCCAAGCCGGGACACACTCCTACGAGCAGTACTTC. Translated, it gives CASSQAGTHSYEQYF.

This clonotype occurred a few times. The CDR3 nucleotides read TGTGCCAGCTCCTATCGTGGGGCGGGAGGAAGGGATGAGCAGTTCTTC. Amino acid sequence: CASSYRGAGGRDEQFF. V usage is TRBV9 and J usage is TRBJ2-1, with 8 bases identical to TRBD2. Per the germline V gene, CDR1 is SGDLS and CDR2 is YYNGEE. The J segment lost 8 bases and the V segment lost 7 bases, leaving 17 bases of the junction unmatched. The CDR3 spans 16 residues.

The chain is built from TRBV3-1 and TRBJ1-2, with D hard to call. The germline V gene encodes CDR1 LGHDT and CDR2 YNNKEL (reference sequence). The V gene lost 2 bases and the J gene lost 5 bases, with 9 bases spanning the gap. CDR3 length equals 13 residues. The CDR3 region has the DNA TGTGCCAGCAGCCAACTGGATAAGTATGGCTACACCTTC. This gives the protein CASSQLDKYGYTF.

The V gene is TRBV7-9, the J gene TRBJ2-7, with 8 bases lining up with TRBD1. The V gene end was trimmed by 5 bases and the J gene end by 2 bases; junction bases not matched to a gene: 8. From germline, CDR1 is SEHNR and CDR2 FQNEAQ (reference sequence). There are 15 residues in the CDR3. The CDR3 sequence is CASSPTGQGTYEQYF. The CDR3 DNA is TGTGCCAGCAGCCCAACCGGACAGGGCACCTACGAGCAGTACTTC.

This clonotype came up many times. The chain joins TRBV18 to TRBJ2-1; D is possibly TRBD1 (6 bases). Germline loops: CDR1 KGHSH, CDR2 LQKENI. V lost 8 bases to trimming and J lost 0 bases, with 14 bases between them. CDR3 size: 15 residues. In nucleotides, the CDR3 is TGTGCCAGCAGCCCACAGGGAAGCTCCTACAATGAGCAGTTCTTC. Amino acid sequence: CASSPQGSSYNEQFF.

The chain joins TRBV10-3 to TRBJ1-3, with a possible D match to TRBD1 (6 bases). The CDR3 runs to 14 residues. Germline V gene sequence: CDR1 ENHRY, CDR2 SYGVKD. Trimming cost V 5 bases and J 4 bases, with 12 bases left between them. The CDR3 loop reads CAISLQTGGNTIYF. The CDR3 coding sequence is TGTGCCATCAGTTTACAAACAGGGGGAAACACCATATATTTT.

This clonotype occurred a few times. V and J are TRBV2 and TRBJ2-1; 11 nucleotides align to TRBD2. The CDR3 has 15 amino acids. CDR1 is SNHLY, CDR2 FYNNEI, per germline. J was trimmed by 4 bases and V by 10 bases; bases with no gene match: 9. The CDR3 reads CAIPVAGGAYNEQFF. CDR3 DNA: TGTGCCATCCCTGTAGCGGGAGGGGCTTACAATGAGCAGTTCTTC.

Only a few counts were recorded for this clonotype. The chain links TRBV7-9 to TRBJ2-3, with D possibly TRBD1 on 5 matching bases. The V gene's germline CDR1 is SEHNR and CDR2 FQNEAQ (reference sequence). V was trimmed by 1 base and J by 7 bases, leaving 15 bases between them. There are 15 residues in the CDR3. CDR3 residues: CASSLEGSRLNTQYF. CDR3 DNA: TGTGCCAGCAGCTTAGAGGGGTCACGGTTGAATACGCAGTATTTT.

This clonotype was picked up a small number of times. The chain has TRBV24-1 and TRBJ2-3, with D maybe TRBD2 (5 bases). Germline assignment: CDR1 KGHDR and CDR2 SFDVKD. Trimming pared 2 bases from V and 6 bases from J, leaving 14 bases between. The CDR3 extends over 15 amino acids. The CDR3 loop reads CATSDSAAPWDTQYF. CDR3 DNA: TGTGCCACCAGTGATTCAGCGGCGCCGTGGGATACGCAGTATTTT.

At least ten counts were recorded for this clonotype. This chain uses TRBV7-2 with TRBJ2-5; D is unresolved. The CDR3 covers 16 residues. The germline V gene encodes CDR1 SGHTA and CDR2 FQGNSA. V was shortened by 2 bases and J by 4 bases, with 17 bases between the two germline ends. The chain's CDR3 is CASSLMRIPVGETQYF. The DNA for the CDR3 is TGTGCCAGCAGCTTAATGCGGATTCCAGTTGGAGAGACCCAGTACTTC.

V gene TRBV5-1 combines with J gene TRBJ2-7; 7 positions agree with TRBD1. V dropped 5 bases and J dropped 2; count of bases not matched to a gene: 7. CDR3 size: 14 residues. CDR1 SGHRS and CDR2 YFSETQ come from the germline V gene. The CDR3 region has the DNA TGCGCCAGCAGACGGACAGGAACCACCTACGAGCAGTACTTC. The encoded protein is CASRRTGTTYEQYF. Full variable domain (rest looked up from reference TRBV5-1 and TRBJ2-7): KAGVTQTPRYLIKTRGQQVTLSCSPISGHRSVSWYQQTPGQGLQFLFEYFSETQRNKGNFPGRFSGRQFSNSRSEMNVSTLELGDSALYLCASRRTGTTYEQYFGPGTRLTVT.

The table lists this clonotype with a few counts. This sequence joins TRBV6-1 and TRBJ2-5, with 14 positions matching TRBD2. Germline loops: CDR1 MNHNS, CDR2 SASEGT. J lost 2 bases, V lost 7 bases, and 6 bases had no gene match. The CDR3 spans 16 residues. CDR3 DNA sequence: TGTGCCAGCATGACTAGCGGGGGGGGAATACAAGAGACCCAGTACTTC. As protein: CASMTSGGGIQETQYF.

This clonotype was recorded a few times. This sequence joins TRBV7-2 and TRBJ2-3, with D possibly TRBD2 on 7 matching bases. The V end lost 5 bases, the J end lost 3 bases, and 12 bases lay between the germline ends. Germline V gene lookup returns CDR1 SGHTA and CDR2 FQGNSA. The CDR3 is made up of 14 amino acids. CDR3 protein: CASSKAGATDTQYF. The DNA for the CDR3 is TGTGCCAGCAGCAAGGCGGGGGCGACAGATACGCAGTATTTT.

The table lists this clonotype with a count of one. The chain employs TRBV9 and TRBJ2-5; no definite D call. The V gene lost 3 bases and the J gene lost 2 bases, with 11 bases spanning the gap. Germline V gene sequence: CDR1 SGDLS, CDR2 YYNGEE. The CDR3 runs 14 residues. The CDR3 DNA follows: TGTGCCAGCAGCGCGGACCGAATTCAAGAGACCCAGTACTTC. It encodes CASSADRIQETQYF. The full variable domain, with the rest looked up from reference TRBV9 and TRBJ2-5, is DSGVTQTPKHLITATGQRVTLRCSPRSGDLSVYWYQQSLDQGLQFLIQYYNGEERAKGNILERFSAQQFPDLHSELNLSSLELGDSALYFCASSADRIQETQYFGPGTRLLVL.

J is TRBJ2-5 and V is TRBV20-1; D perhaps matches TRBD1 (5 bases). The germline V gene encodes CDR1 DFQATT and CDR2 SNEGSKA (reference sequence). The CDR3 runs to 13 residues. Trimming pared 3 bases from V and 5 bases from J, leaving 13 bases between. CDR3 region: CSARIPGPETQYF. For the CDR3, the DNA is TGCAGTGCTAGGATACCAGGGCCTGAGACCCAGTACTTC.

This clonotype was detected many times. V usage is TRBV5-1 and J usage is TRBJ2-1, with D unresolved. Germline assignment: CDR1 SGHRS and CDR2 YFSETQ. V gave up 6 bases and J gave up 5 bases, with 24 bases separating them. The CDR3 runs 17 residues. In DNA form, the CDR3 reads TGCGCCAGCACCCCTCGCGGCGACACGGTTAGGAACAATGAGCAGTTCTTC. Translated, it gives CASTPRGDTVRNNEQFF. The full variable domain, with the rest looked up from reference TRBV5-1 and TRBJ2-1, is KAGVTQTPRYLIKTRGQQVTLSCSPISGHRSVSWYQQTPGQGLQFLFEYFSETQRNKGNFPGRFSGRQFSNSRSEMNVSTLELGDSALYLCASTPRGDTVRNNEQFFGPGTRLTVL.

This clonotype was detected ten times or more. This chain links TRBV5-1 with TRBJ2-3; 9 bases are shared with TRBD1. In germline, CDR1 is SGHRS, CDR2 YFSETQ. CDR3 size: 15 residues. The ends lost 4 bases at V and 5 bases at J; junction bases unmatched: 8. The CDR3 sequence: CASSRTGDTGDTQYF. CDR3 coding DNA: TGCGCCAGCAGCCGGACAGGGGATACCGGAGATACGCAGTATTTT.

This clonotype was observed a few times. The chain employs TRBV28 and TRBJ2-7; 10 bases agree with TRBD2. CDR1 and CDR2 from the germline V gene are MDHEN and SYDVKM. J was trimmed by 3 bases and V by 7 bases; bases with no gene match: 6. This CDR3 has 14 amino acids. The CDR3 is CASIKAGGVYEQYF. CDR3 sequence (DNA): TGTGCCAGCATCAAAGCGGGGGGGGTCTACGAGCAGTACTTC.